Presented here are 7 T cell receptor beta chains from one specimen sequenced in a study of Graves' ophthalmopathy and Graves' hyperthyroidism. The sequenced template was RNA, covering the TCR beta CDR3 region. Amplification began with first-round RT-PCR using HTBI primers, then second-round multiplex PCR was performed. TCRdb re-called the multiplex PCR reads through MiXCR, storing one row per CDR3 protein. The sample shows hundreds of thousands of distinct CDR3 sequences, 20% to 25% of them seen only once. Sequences were obtained from peripheral blood. These receptors were taken from a woman between 18 and 29 years old with stable Graves' hyperthyroidism.

This clonotype was detected ten times or more. The chain has TRBV5-1 and TRBJ2-5; D remains ambiguous. In germline, CDR1 is SGHRS, CDR2 YFSETQ. With 2 bases removed from V and 8 bases from J, the gap between germline ends came to 16 bases. CDR3 length: 14 residues. CDR3 region: CASSLRYQQGTQYF. The DNA for the CDR3 is TGCGCCAGCAGCTTAAGATATCAGCAAGGAACCCAGTACTTC.

V usage is TRBV9 and J usage is TRBJ1-3; D possibly corresponds to TRBD1 (5 bases). The CDR3 consists of 16 residues. The germline gives CDR1 SGDLS, CDR2 YYNGEE. The germline V and J ends were trimmed by 0 bases and 0 bases, with 10 bases remaining between them. CDR3 bases: TGTGCCAGCAGCGTAGGGCCGGGGGGCTCTGGAAACACCATATATTTT. This translates into CASSVGPGGSGNTIYF.

This clonotype showed up many times. This chain links TRBV10-3 with TRBJ2-5; D perhaps matches TRBD2 (6 bases). Germline-derived CDR1 and CDR2 are ENHRY and SYGVKD. The V gene lost 5 bases and the J gene lost 1 base, with 8 bases spanning the gap. This CDR3 contains 13 residues. The CDR3 DNA follows: TGTGCCATCAGTAAGACTAGCCAAGAGACCCAGTACTTC. It translates to CAISKTSQETQYF.

This clonotype was seen ten or more times. J is TRBJ2-7 and V is TRBV14; TRBD1 is a possible D gene (6 bases). The germline gives CDR1 SGHDN, CDR2 FVKESK. V lost 2 bases to trimming and J lost 2 bases, with 16 bases between them. This CDR3 contains 16 residues. The CDR3 here is CASSQIQGSRTYEQYF. CDR3 DNA sequence: TGTGCCAGCAGCCAAATACAGGGATCACGGACCTACGAGCAGTACTTC. Full variable domain (outside the CDR3, taken from reference TRBV14 and TRBJ2-7): EAGVTQFPSHSVIEKGQTVTLRCDPISGHDNLYWYRRVMGKEIKFLLHFVKESKQDESGMPNNRFLAERTGGTYSTLKVQPAELEDSGVYFCASSQIQGSRTYEQYFGPGTRLTVT.

The table lists this clonotype with a few counts. One junction end disagrees with the germline gene, perhaps due to a read error. This chain connects TRBV12-3 or TRBV12-4 to TRBJ2-7; 13 nucleotides match TRBD2. The CDR3 has 15 residues. CDR3 in amino acids: CASSIYGTSGALRDF. The CDR3 coding sequence is TGTGCCAGCAGCATCTACGGGACTAGCGGGGCCCTCAGGGACTTC.

This chain joins TRBV6-5 and TRBJ2-7; D is perhaps TRBD1 (5 bases). The CDR3 contains 14 residues. With 2 bases removed from V and 2 bases from J, the gap between germline ends came to 10 bases. Germline CDR1 is MNHEY and CDR2 is SVGAGI. The CDR3 DNA reads TGTGCCAGCAGTTACCTACAGGACACCTACGAGCAGTACTTC. It translates to CASSYLQDTYEQYF.

This clonotype has ten or more counts. The chain has TRBV28 and TRBJ2-7; 7 bases are a match to TRBD2. Germline CDR1 is MDHEN and CDR2 is SYDVKM. Trimming cost V 4 bases and J 4 bases; bases outside gene matches: 10. The CDR3 loop spans 15 amino acids. The CDR3 region is CASSSSPSGGYEQYF. CDR3 nucleotides: TGTGCCAGCAGTTCGTCGCCTAGCGGAGGTTACGAGCAGTACTTC.